These 6 T cell receptor beta chains originate from one sample sequenced in a study of blood T cell repertoires in COVID-19. Profiling relied on immunoSEQ multiplex PCR, and the TCRdb table lists in-frame clones only, not all of them. The data hold under 100,000 clones, with about nine tenths observed a single time. The sequencing input was peripheral blood. Receptor source: a human donor in a cohort sampled during active COVID-19.

The V call is TRBV7-3, the J call TRBJ2-2; 7 bases are shared with TRBD2. Germline loops: CDR1 SGHTA, CDR2 FQGTGA. The CDR3 length is 16 residues. With 6 bases clipped from V and 6 bases from J, the junction kept 13 bases outside the gene matches. The DNA for the CDR3 is TGTGCCAGCAGTAAAGAGGCGGGAGTAGATGCCGGGGAGCTGTTTTTT. Encoded protein: CASSKEAGVDAGELFF.

V is TRBV21-1 and J is TRBJ1-4; the listed D gene, TRBD1, was not tested against the DNA. TRBV21-1 is a documented pseudogene. The length of the CDR3 is 17 residues. CDR3 DNA sequence: TGTGCCAGCAGCACTCGACAGGCCCGAACAACTAATGAAAAACTGTTTTTT. It codes for CASSTRQARTTNEKLFF.

DNA of the CDR3: TGTGCCAGCACCCCAAAGTGGCTCTCCTACAATGAGCAGTTCTTC. Its translation is CASTPKWLSYNEQFF. V is TRBV27 and J is TRBJ2-1; D call uncertain. Germline V gene sequence: CDR1 MNHEY, CDR2 SMNVEV (reference sequence). CDR3 length: 15 residues. V was pared by 7 bases and J by 0 bases, with 13 bases between.

The rearrangement joins TRBV5-6 to TRBJ1-2; D not certain. This CDR3 spans 13 amino acids. Deletions cut 0 bases from V and 6 bases from J, with 9 bases between. The V gene's germline CDR1 is SGHDT and CDR2 YYEEEE. CDR3 in DNA: TGTGCCAGCAGCTTGGTGGCAGGTCATGGCTACACCTTC. Translating it yields CASSLVAGHGYTF.

The chain recombines TRBV11-2 with TRBJ2-3; 7 positions match TRBD1. CDR1 and CDR2 (germline): SGHAT, FQNNGV. V lost 1 base and J lost 0; bases outside the gene matches: 7. The CDR3 covers 17 residues. In DNA form, the CDR3 reads TGTGCCAGCAGCTTAGGACCGGGACAGATTAGCACAGATACGCAGTATTTT. Translating it yields CASSLGPGQISTDTQYF.

Turning to this clone: Sequence at one end of the junction differs from germline and may be a read error. The chain couples TRBV19 to TRBJ2-1, with D perhaps TRBD1 (9 bases). CDR3 length: 18 residues. In germline, CDR1 is LNHDA, CDR2 SQIVND (reference sequence). CDR3 sequence: CASSLDRGAGGGYNEQFF. The CDR3, as DNA: TGTGCCAGTAGTCTAGACAGGGGGGCGGGAGGAGGCTACAATGAGCAGTTCTTC.